What follows are 14 T cell receptor beta chains derived from one specimen sequenced in a study of T cells in Graves' hyperthyroidism and ophthalmopathy (dated by TCRdb to about 2019). Library construction relied on multiplex PCR. The run used an Illumina HiSeq 2000. TCR beta CDR3 regions were amplified from RNA transcripts. The TCR CDR3 was subjected to a first round of RT-PCR using the HTBI primer set and the Qiagen OneStep RT-PCR kit. TCRdb trimmed the raw reads at Q25, called clones with MiXCR and kept productive beta chains. When rows share a CDR3 protein, they turn into one entry using the most common DNA and genes. This sample has around 350,000 distinct CDR3 sequences in its table, and 15% to 19% of those were observed once. Around 30% of the sample comes from the top ten. The sample was blood. All receptors come from a woman aged 18 to 35 with Graves' hyperthyroidism that later progressed to Graves' ophthalmopathy.

The chain has TRBV20-1 and TRBJ1-2, with TRBD1 matching over 11 bases. In germline, CDR1 is DFQATT, CDR2 SNEGSKA (reference sequence). After removal of 5 bases from V and 8 bases from J, the junction contained 4 bases not matched to a gene. The CDR3 covers 12 residues. The CDR3 nucleotides read TGCAGTGCTGTCGGGACAGGGGGGGGCTACACCTTC. Translating gives CSAVGTGGGYTF.

As to this clonotype: The junction and the germline gene differ at one end; a read error may be behind it. The chain couples TRBV4-1 to TRBJ2-7; D gene uncertain. This CDR3 has 16 amino acids. The germline V gene encodes CDR1 MGHRA and CDR2 YSYEKL. CDR3 coding DNA: TGCGCCAGCAGCCAAGAGGTTCTGGGGATGCACTACGAGCCGTACTTC. Translated, it gives CASSQEVLGMHYEPYF.

This clonotype occurred a few times. The genes are TRBV6-5 and TRBJ2-3; D gene unclear. V lost 2 bases and J lost 2, with 14 bases in between. The CDR3 is 16 amino acids. Germline CDR1 MNHEY, CDR2 SVGAGI. The CDR3 protein is CASSYGVSSYTDTQYF. The DNA of the CDR3 is TGTGCCAGCAGTTACGGTGTCAGTTCCTACACAGATACGCAGTATTTT.

Notes on this clonotype: Since a much larger clone is just one base distant, this may be a read error. The rearrangement joins TRBV18 to TRBJ1-1; 9 nucleotides match TRBD1. The CDR3 runs 14 residues. From germline, CDR1 is KGHSH and CDR2 LQKENI. The chain's CDR3 is CASSPGTGSTEGFF. The CDR3 DNA reads as TGTGCCAGCTCACCGGGGACAGGGTCTACTGAAGGTTTCTTT. Based on the CDR3 plus reference TRBV18 and TRBJ1-1, the full variable domain is NAGVMQNPRHLVRRRGQEARLRCSPMKGHSHVYWYRQLPEEGLKFMVYLQKENIIDESGMPKERFSAEFPKEGPSILRIQQVVRGDSAAYFCASSPGTGSTEGFFGQGTRLTVV.

This clonotype was detected only a few times. V gene TRBV28 combines with J gene TRBJ2-2; TRBD1 matches 11 bases. There are 15 residues in the CDR3. V shed 6 bases, J shed 4 bases, and the junction held 4 bases outside the gene matches. Germline V lookup: CDR1 MDHEN, CDR2 SYDVKM. CDR3 sequence: CASRGQGVGTGELFF. The CDR3 DNA sequence: TGTGCCAGCAGGGGACAGGGGGTTGGCACCGGGGAGCTGTTTTTT. The variable domain in full, completed from reference TRBV28 and TRBJ2-2, reads DVKVTQSSRYLVKRTGEKVFLECVQDMDHENMFWYRQDPGLGLRLIYFSYDVKMKEKGDIPEGYSVSREKKERFSLILESASTNQTSMYLCASRGQGVGTGELFFGEGSRLTVL.

A note on this clonotype: Given the absence of the conserved phenylalanine or tryptophan at the CDR3 end, a read error is likely. V and J are TRBV6-1 and TRBJ2-7; the D is unclear. The CDR3 totals 12 residues. Germline CDR1 is MNHNS and CDR2 is SASEGT. Deletions cut 8 bases from V and 4 bases from J, with 12 bases between. CDR3 nucleotide sequence: TGTGCCAGCTCCCTAGGAAAATACGAGCAGTACCTC. Translating gives CASSLGKYEQYL.

This chain uses TRBV19 with TRBJ2-1, with 12 positions matching TRBD2. The CDR3 has 15 amino acids. CDR1 LNHDA and CDR2 SQIVND come from the germline V gene (reference sequence). V dropped 6 bases and J dropped 8; count of bases not matched to a gene: 8. CDR3 amino acids: CASRTSGSNFYEQFF. For the CDR3, the DNA is TGTGCCAGTAGGACTAGCGGGAGCAACTTCTATGAGCAGTTCTTC. Using reference TRBV19 and TRBJ2-1 for the parts outside the CDR3, the full variable domain is DGGITQSPKYLFRKEGQNVTLSCEQNLNHDAMYWYRQDPGQGLRLIYYSQIVNDFQKGDIAEGYSVSREKKESFPLTVTSAQKNPTAFYLCASRTSGSNFYEQFFGPGTRLTVL.

CDR3 sequence (DNA): TGTGCCAGCAGCCACACTGACAGGGTGATAGAAAAACTGTTTTTT. It is translated as CASSHTDRVIEKLFF. V and J are TRBV5-5 and TRBJ1-4, with TRBD1 identical over 7 bases. From germline, CDR1 is SGHKS and CDR2 YYEKEE (reference sequence). J gave up 8 bases and V 4 bases, and 11 bases lay outside the gene matches. CDR3 length: 15 residues.

This clonotype was counted at least ten times. J is TRBJ2-1 and V is TRBV28; D perhaps matches TRBD2 (6 bases). The CDR3 has 14 residues. The germline CDR1 and CDR2 sequences are MDHEN and SYDVKM. V was cut by 3 bases and J by 6 bases, with 12 bases left in between. CDR3 amino acids: CASSFWFGGNEQFF. CDR3 sequence (DNA): TGTGCCAGCAGTTTTTGGTTCGGGGGCAATGAGCAGTTCTTC.

The rearrangement joins TRBV11-3 to TRBJ2-3, with 9 bases aligning to TRBD1. Germline CDR1 is SGHNT and CDR2 is YENEEA. This CDR3 contains 16 residues. V lost 5 bases, J lost 2 bases, and 8 bases stayed unmatched. The CDR3 spells CASSKGTGLVTDTQYF. CDR3 nucleotides: TGTGCCAGCAGCAAAGGGACAGGGCTCGTCACAGATACGCAGTATTTT.

This clonotype was detected a few times. This sequence joins TRBV6-4 and TRBJ2-3; 9 bases agree with TRBD2. In germline, CDR1 is MRHNA, CDR2 SNTAGT. Trimming at V came to 4 bases and at J to 2 bases, leaving 4 bases not matched to a gene. The length of the CDR3 is 15 residues. The CDR3 nucleotides are TGTGCCAGCAGTGGGGTAGCGGGGGCCACAGATACGCAGTATTTT. Its translation is CASSGVAGATDTQYF.

This clonotype was seen repeatedly, ten times or more. CDR3 nucleotide sequence: TGTGCCAGCAGTTTATTGGGGGGGAGAGAGGTGAACACTGAAGCTTTCTTT. Translated: CASSLLGGREVNTEAFF. This chain connects TRBV27 to TRBJ1-1; D possibly corresponds to TRBD1 (5 bases). V lost 1 base, J lost 0 bases, and 15 bases lay in between. Germline CDR1 and CDR2: MNHEY and SMNVEV (reference sequence). The CDR3 length is 17 residues.

This clonotype was observed many times. The rearrangement joins TRBV24-1 to TRBJ1-1, with 8 bases matching TRBD1. The CDR3 covers 16 residues. Germline V lookup: CDR1 KGHDR, CDR2 SFDVKD. With V trimmed by 5 bases and J by 1 base, 8 bases remained unmatched. The CDR3 region is CATSGQGTKGNTEAFF. CDR3 in DNA: TGTGCCACCAGTGGACAGGGGACGAAGGGGAACACTGAAGCTTTCTTT.

In this sample, this clonotype turned up many times. The chain uses TRBV3-1 and TRBJ2-3; D not resolved. With 1 base removed from V and 4 bases from J, the gap between germline ends came to 15 bases. Looked up from germline, CDR1 is LGHDT and CDR2 is YNNKEL (reference sequence). The CDR3 length is 16 residues. As DNA, the CDR3 is TGTGCCAGCAGCCAAGTTTTAGGGCGGCGGTCAGATACGCAGTATTTT. It yields the protein CASSQVLGRRSDTQYF.